The 21 T cell receptor beta chains listed next were all sequenced from one sample in a study of metastatic and nonmetastatic thyroid tumors. TCRdb recomputed clones from the PCR reads via MiXCR. There are about 21,000 clones in the sample; more than 30% occur only once, and about a quarter lies in the top ten. Each patient went into thyroid surgery without having received any treatment. Specimen: tumor tissue. These TCRs come from a female donor with papillary thyroid cancer or a benign thyroid nodule (not recorded which). Some clones in this sample may be carry-over from other donors' samples.

The V and J genes are TRBV5-1 and TRBJ1-5; a possible D gene is TRBD1 (6 bases). CDR1 and CDR2 from the germline V gene are SGHRS and YFSETQ. The CDR3 has 17 amino acids. The ends were cut back, 6 bases at V and 2 bases at J, with 21 bases in the middle. CDR3 nucleotide sequence: TGCGCCAGCACCTCTCCTCGGGGCAGACAGGGCAATCAGCCCCAGCATTTT. This encodes CASTSPRGRQGNQPQHF. Full variable domain (remainder filled in from reference TRBV5-1 and TRBJ1-5): KAGVTQTPRYLIKTRGQQVTLSCSPISGHRSVSWYQQTPGQGLQFLFEYFSETQRNKGNFPGRFSGRQFSNSRSEMNVSTLELGDSALYLCASTSPRGRQGNQPQHFGDGTRLSIL.

In this sample, this clone turned up many times. The gene calls are TRBV11-3 and TRBJ2-1, with 7 bases identical to TRBD1. Germline V lookup: CDR1 SGHNT, CDR2 YENEEA. The J segment lost 12 bases and the V segment lost 0 bases, leaving 8 bases of the junction unmatched. This CDR3 is built from 14 residues. DNA of the CDR3: TGTGCCAGCAGCTTAGACTTTACAGGGGCCGGGCAGTTCTTC. Translating it yields CASSLDFTGAGQFF.

This clone was recorded a few times. The chain is built from TRBV27 and TRBJ2-7; D not certain. Trimming took off 2 bases at V and 0 bases at J, with 11 bases between the two ends. CDR1 is MNHEY and CDR2 is SMNVEV in the germline V gene (reference sequence). The CDR3 sequence is 15 residues long. The CDR3 sequence: CASSLGGKSSYEQYF. The CDR3 DNA follows: TGTGCCAGCAGTTTAGGCGGTAAAAGCTCCTACGAGCAGTACTTC.

The V call is TRBV6-2 or TRBV6-3, the J call TRBJ2-7; TRBD2 matches 11 bases. The V gene's germline CDR1 is MNHEY and CDR2 SVGEGT. Unmatched junction bases numbered 12, after V lost 2 bases and J lost 0 bases. The length of the CDR3 is 19 residues. The CDR3 is CASSYVAPSGGIFSYEQYF. CDR3 sequence (DNA): TGTGCCAGCAGTTACGTCGCTCCTAGCGGGGGGATCTTCTCCTACGAGCAGTACTTC.

This clone was picked up a small number of times. This chain connects TRBV20-1 to TRBJ2-1; 7 nucleotides match TRBD1. The J segment lost 5 bases and the V segment lost 5 bases, leaving 15 bases of the junction unmatched. The CDR3 runs 16 residues. Germline loops: CDR1 DFQATT, CDR2 SNEGSKA (reference sequence). This CDR3 reads CSAQTYRGQRNNEQFF. The CDR3 region has the DNA TGCAGTGCTCAAACCTACCGGGGACAGCGAAACAATGAGCAGTTCTTC.

V and J are TRBV7-3 and TRBJ2-3, with TRBD2 as a possible D gene (6 bases). V lost 5 bases and J lost 2, with 14 bases in between. CDR1 is SGHTA, CDR2 FQGTGA, per germline. The CDR3 runs 15 residues. The CDR3 DNA sequence: TGTGCCAGCAGCCTCGGGACTTTCTCCACAGATACGCAGTATTTT. Translated: CASSLGTFSTDTQYF. The full variable domain, with the rest looked up from reference TRBV7-3 and TRBJ2-3, is GAGVSQTPSNKVTEKGKYVELRCDPISGHTALYWYRQSLGQGPEFLIYFQGTGAADDSGLPNDRFFAVRPEGSVSTLKIQRTERGDSAVYLCASSLGTFSTDTQYFGPGTRLTVL.

The rearrangement links TRBV7-9 to TRBJ1-2; 7 bases are a match to TRBD1. V shed 6 bases, J shed 8 bases, and the junction held 9 bases outside the gene matches. The CDR3 contains 13 residues. CDR1 and CDR2 (germline): SEHNR, FQNEAQ (reference sequence). CDR3 DNA sequence: TGTGCCAGCAGGGAGGACAGGCCTAACGGCTACACCTTC. It encodes CASREDRPNGYTF.

This clone occurred a few times. V and J are TRBV7-3 and TRBJ2-5, with D unclear. This CDR3 contains 12 residues. With 1 base removed from V and 4 bases from J, the gap between germline ends came to 4 bases. CDR1 is SGHTA, CDR2 FQGTGA, per germline. The CDR3, as DNA: TGTGCCAGCAGCTTAAAGGGAGAGACCCAGTACTTC. Protein: CASSLKGETQYF.

This clone was seen a few times. The CDR3 spells CASLGTTNTGELFF. CDR3 in DNA: TGTGCCAGCTTAGGGACAACGAACACCGGGGAGCTGTTTTTT. The rearrangement uses TRBV28 and TRBJ2-2, with D possibly TRBD1 on 6 matching bases. Per germline, CDR1 MDHEN and CDR2 SYDVKM. Trimming left V 8 bases short and J 0 bases short, with 10 bases between. The CDR3 sequence is 14 residues long.

This chain links TRBV11-1 with TRBJ1-1; TRBD1 matches 10 bases. CDR1 is SGHAT, CDR2 FQDESV, per germline (reference sequence). Trimming cost V 3 bases and J 3 bases; bases outside gene matches: 10. The CDR3 consists of 17 residues. CDR3 protein: CASSFSGQGWRYTEAFF. Here the CDR3 DNA reads TGTGCCAGCAGCTTTTCGGGACAGGGGTGGAGGTACACTGAAGCTTTCTTT.

This clone was recorded a few times. This sequence joins TRBV6-2 or TRBV6-3 and TRBJ1-5, with 8 bases aligning to TRBD1. Germline V gene lookup returns CDR1 MNHEY and CDR2 SVGEGT. CDR3 length equals 12 residues. The V and J ends lost 9 bases and 6 bases, in that order; junction bases with no gene match: 4. As DNA, the CDR3 is TGTGCCAGTCGACAGGGGATTCAGCCCCAGCATTTT. Protein product: CASRQGIQPQHF.

The gene calls are TRBV27 and TRBJ2-2; no reliable D call. The CDR3 is 14 amino acids. With 4 bases removed from V and 6 bases from J, the gap between germline ends came to 12 bases. The germline CDR1 and CDR2 sequences are MNHEY and SMNVEV (reference sequence). The CDR3 sequence is CASSSGNRAGELFF. The DNA for the CDR3 is TGTGCCAGCAGTTCTGGCAATCGGGCCGGGGAGCTGTTTTTT.

This chain links TRBV5-1 with TRBJ2-7; D not certain. The CDR3 totals 11 residues. With 0 bases removed from V and 7 bases from J, the gap between germline ends came to 5 bases. The germline V gene has CDR1 SGHRS and CDR2 YFSETQ. CDR3 DNA: TGCGCCAGCAGCTTGGCCGGGGAGCAGTACTTC. Protein: CASSLAGEQYF.

DNA for the CDR3: TGTGCCAGCAGCTTAGCGCTGGGCTCCAACACTGAAGCTTTCTTT. It encodes CASSLALGSNTEAFF. This rearrangement joins TRBV7-2 to TRBJ1-1; D is undetermined. This CDR3 has 15 residues. Trimming left V 0 bases short and J 2 bases short, with 10 bases between. CDR1 SGHTA and CDR2 FQGNSA come from the germline V gene.

The chain employs TRBV20-1 and TRBJ1-6, with a possible D match to TRBD1 (6 bases). Germline V gene lookup returns CDR1 DFQATT and CDR2 SNEGSKA (reference sequence). This CDR3 is built from 15 residues. V lost 4 bases to trimming and J lost 7 bases, with 17 bases between them. CDR3 in DNA: TGCAGTGCTACGATAAGACAGGCGATAAATTCACCCCTCCACTTT. It is translated as CSATIRQAINSPLHF.

This sequence joins TRBV3-1 and TRBJ2-7, with TRBD1 identical over 7 bases. The CDR3 loop spans 15 amino acids. With 6 bases clipped from V and 3 bases from J, the junction kept 11 bases outside the gene matches. Germline V CDR1 and CDR2: LGHDT, YNNKEL (reference sequence). The CDR3 loop reads CASSQKMGTDYEQYF. For the CDR3, the DNA is TGTGCCAGCAGTCAAAAAATGGGGACAGACTACGAGCAGTACTTC.

This clone was counted a few times. V usage is TRBV28 and J usage is TRBJ2-1; 8 bases agree with TRBD2. The CDR3 totals 17 residues. J was trimmed by 3 bases and V by 4 bases; bases with no gene match: 11. Germline V gene data show CDR1 as MDHEN and CDR2 as SYDVKM. As DNA, the CDR3 is TGTGCCAGCAGTTCGAACCAAGCGGGAGAAATCTACAATGAGCAGTTCTTC. Translation: CASSSNQAGEIYNEQFF.

The V call is TRBV12-3 or TRBV12-4, the J call TRBJ1-5; TRBD1 matches 8 bases. V was pared by 6 bases and J by 6 bases, with 7 bases of the junction left unmatched. CDR3 length equals 14 residues. The CDR3: CASSKTGDVQPQHF. The CDR3 DNA follows: TGTGCCAGCAGCAAGACAGGGGATGTTCAGCCCCAGCATTTT.

The chain recombines TRBV5-1 with TRBJ2-7; TRBD1 agrees at 8 bases. Germline CDR1 is SGHRS and CDR2 is YFSETQ. The V segment lost 0 bases and the J segment 6 bases; nucleotides outside the gene matches: 8. This CDR3 region has 15 residues. DNA for the CDR3: TGCGCCAGCAGCTTGGCCAGGCAGGGGGCAGGCGAGCAGTACTTC. Translated: CASSLARQGAGEQYF.

J is TRBJ2-2 and V is TRBV7-8; 7 nucleotides line up with TRBD2. V trimming: 8 bases; J trimming: 6 bases; junction bases outside the gene matches: 9. The length of the CDR3 is 14 residues. Germline V gene lookup returns CDR1 SGHVS and CDR2 FQNEAQ. Written as DNA, the CDR3 is TGTGCCAGCGCTGCGGGAGAAGCCTCCGGGGAGCTGTTTTTT. Protein product: CASAAGEASGELFF.

This clone was detected only a few times. The chain joins TRBV28 to TRBJ1-2; 10 positions agree with TRBD1. V lost 6 bases and J lost 6; bases outside the gene matches: 4. In germline, CDR1 is MDHEN, CDR2 SYDVKM. The CDR3 spans 13 residues. The CDR3 spells CASRRQGANGYTF. DNA of the CDR3: TGTGCCAGCAGGAGACAGGGGGCGAATGGCTACACCTTC.